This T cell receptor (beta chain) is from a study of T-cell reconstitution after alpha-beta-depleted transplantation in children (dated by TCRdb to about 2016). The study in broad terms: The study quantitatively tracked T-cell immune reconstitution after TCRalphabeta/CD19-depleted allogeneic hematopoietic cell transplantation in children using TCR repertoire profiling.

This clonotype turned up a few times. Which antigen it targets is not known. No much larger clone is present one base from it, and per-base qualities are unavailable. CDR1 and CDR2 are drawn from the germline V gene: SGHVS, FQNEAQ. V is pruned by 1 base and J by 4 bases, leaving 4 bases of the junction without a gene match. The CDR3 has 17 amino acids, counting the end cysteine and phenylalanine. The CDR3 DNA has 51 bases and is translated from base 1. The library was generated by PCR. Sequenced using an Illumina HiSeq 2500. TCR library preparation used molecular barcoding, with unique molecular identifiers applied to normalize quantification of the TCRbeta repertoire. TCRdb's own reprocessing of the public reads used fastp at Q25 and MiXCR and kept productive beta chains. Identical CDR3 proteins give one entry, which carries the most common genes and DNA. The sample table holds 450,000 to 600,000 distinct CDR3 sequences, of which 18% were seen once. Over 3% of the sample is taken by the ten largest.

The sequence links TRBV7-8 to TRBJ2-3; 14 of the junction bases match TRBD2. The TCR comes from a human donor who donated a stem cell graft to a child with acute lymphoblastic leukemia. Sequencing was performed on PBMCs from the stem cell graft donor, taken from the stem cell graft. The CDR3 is CASSLGLAGGNADTQYF. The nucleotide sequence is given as TGTGCCAGCAGCTTAGGACTAGCGGGAGGGAACGCAGATACGCAGTATTTT.